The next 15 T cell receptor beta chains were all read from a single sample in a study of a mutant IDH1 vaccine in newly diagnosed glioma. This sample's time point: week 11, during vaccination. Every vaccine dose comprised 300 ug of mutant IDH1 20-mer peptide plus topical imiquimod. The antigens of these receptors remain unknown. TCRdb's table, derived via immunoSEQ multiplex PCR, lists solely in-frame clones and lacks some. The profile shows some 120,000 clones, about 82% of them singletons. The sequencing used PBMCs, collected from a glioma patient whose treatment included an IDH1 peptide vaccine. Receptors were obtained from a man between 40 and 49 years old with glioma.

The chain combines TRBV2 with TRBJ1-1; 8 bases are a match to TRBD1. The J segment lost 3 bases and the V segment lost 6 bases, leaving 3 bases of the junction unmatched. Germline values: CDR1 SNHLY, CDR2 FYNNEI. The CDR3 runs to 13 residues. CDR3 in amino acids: CASSTDRDTEAFF. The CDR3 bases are TGTGCCAGCAGCACGGACAGGGACACTGAAGCTTTCTTT.

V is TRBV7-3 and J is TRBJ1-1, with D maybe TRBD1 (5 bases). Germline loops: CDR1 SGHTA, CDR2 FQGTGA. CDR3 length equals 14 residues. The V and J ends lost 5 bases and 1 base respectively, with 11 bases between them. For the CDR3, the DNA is TGTGCCAGCAGCCCCATGGGGGGGAACACTGAAGCTTTCTTT. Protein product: CASSPMGGNTEAFF.

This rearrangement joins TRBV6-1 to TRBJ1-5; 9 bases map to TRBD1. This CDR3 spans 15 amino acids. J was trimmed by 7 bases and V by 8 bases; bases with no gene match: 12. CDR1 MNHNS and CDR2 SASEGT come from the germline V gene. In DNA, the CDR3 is TGTGCCAGCGGGCTAAAGGACAGGGGAAGCCAGCCCCAGCATTTT. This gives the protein CASGLKDRGSQPQHF.

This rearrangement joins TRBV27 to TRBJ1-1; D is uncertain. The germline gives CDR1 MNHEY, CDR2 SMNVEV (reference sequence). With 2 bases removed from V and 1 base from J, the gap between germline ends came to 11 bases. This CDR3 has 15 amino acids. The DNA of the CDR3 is TGTGCCAGCAGTTTAGCAGCCGGGTCGAACACTGAAGCTTTCTTT. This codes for CASSLAAGSNTEAFF.

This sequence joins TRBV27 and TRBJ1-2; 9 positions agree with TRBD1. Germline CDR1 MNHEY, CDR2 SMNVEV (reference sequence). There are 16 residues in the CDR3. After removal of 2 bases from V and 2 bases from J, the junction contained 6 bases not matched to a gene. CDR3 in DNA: TGTGCCAGCAGTTTAAACAGGGGGCTCTTGAACTATGGCTACACCTTC. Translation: CASSLNRGLLNYGYTF.

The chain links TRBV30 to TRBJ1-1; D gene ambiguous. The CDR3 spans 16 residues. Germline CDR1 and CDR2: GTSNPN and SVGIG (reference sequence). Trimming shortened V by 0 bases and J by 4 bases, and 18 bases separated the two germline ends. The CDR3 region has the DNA TGTGCCTGGAGTGTTCTCTTCGGCGCGGGGAGCACTGAAGCTTTCTTT. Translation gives CAWSVLFGAGSTEAFF.

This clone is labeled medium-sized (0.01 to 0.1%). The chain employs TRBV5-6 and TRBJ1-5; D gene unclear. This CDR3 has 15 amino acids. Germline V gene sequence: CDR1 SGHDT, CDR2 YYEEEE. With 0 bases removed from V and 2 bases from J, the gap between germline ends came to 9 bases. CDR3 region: CASSLGRGRNQPQHF. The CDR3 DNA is TGTGCCAGCAGCTTGGGACGGGGTCGCAATCAGCCCCAGCATTTT. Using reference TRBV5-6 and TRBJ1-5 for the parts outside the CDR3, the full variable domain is DAGVTQSPTHLIKTRGQQVTLRCSPKSGHDTVSWYQQALGQGPQFIFQYYEEEERQRGNFPDRFSGHQFPNYSSELNVNALLLGDSALYLCASSLGRGRNQPQHFGDGTRLSIL.

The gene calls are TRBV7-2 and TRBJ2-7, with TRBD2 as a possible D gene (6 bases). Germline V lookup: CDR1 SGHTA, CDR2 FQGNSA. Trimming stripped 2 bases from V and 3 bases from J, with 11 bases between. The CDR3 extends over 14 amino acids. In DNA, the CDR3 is TGTGCCAGCAGCTTACGACTAGGTATCTACGAGCAGTACTTC. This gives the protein CASSLRLGIYEQYF.

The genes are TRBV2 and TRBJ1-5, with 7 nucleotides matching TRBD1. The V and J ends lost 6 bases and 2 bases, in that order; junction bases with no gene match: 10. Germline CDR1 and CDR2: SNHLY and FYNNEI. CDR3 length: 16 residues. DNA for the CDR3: TGTGCCAGCAGCCGCATTGACAGGGCCGGCAATCAGCCCCAGCATTTT. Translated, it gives CASSRIDRAGNQPQHF.

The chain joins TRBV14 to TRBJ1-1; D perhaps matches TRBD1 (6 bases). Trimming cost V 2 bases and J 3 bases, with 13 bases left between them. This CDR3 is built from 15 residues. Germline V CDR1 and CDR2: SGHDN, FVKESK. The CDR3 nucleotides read TGTGCCAGCAGCCAATACCAGGGGTCTTACACTGAAGCTTTCTTT. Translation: CASSQYQGSYTEAFF.

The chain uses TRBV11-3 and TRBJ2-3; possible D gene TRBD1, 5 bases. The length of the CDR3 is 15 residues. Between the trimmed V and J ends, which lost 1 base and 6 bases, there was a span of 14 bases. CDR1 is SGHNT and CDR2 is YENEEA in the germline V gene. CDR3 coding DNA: TGTGCCAGCAGCTTAGGTTCAGGGATGGGCGATACGCAGTATTTT. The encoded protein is CASSLGSGMGDTQYF.

CDR3 nucleotide sequence: TGTGCCAGCAGGAAGGGACTAGCAAATTTATATGAGCAGTTCTTC. Translation gives CASRKGLANLYEQFF. The V call is TRBV6-1, the J call TRBJ2-1; 9 bases fit TRBD2. The CDR3 is 15 amino acids. Trimming took 6 bases from V and 8 from J; bases not matched to a gene: 11. CDR1 and CDR2 (germline): MNHNS, SASEGT.

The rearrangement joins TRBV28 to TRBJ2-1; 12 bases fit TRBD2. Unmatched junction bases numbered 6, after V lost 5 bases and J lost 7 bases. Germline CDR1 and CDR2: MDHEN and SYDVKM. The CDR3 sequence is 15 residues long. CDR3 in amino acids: CASSGLAGYRNEQFF. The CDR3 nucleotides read TGTGCCAGCAGTGGACTAGCGGGGTATAGGAATGAGCAGTTCTTC.

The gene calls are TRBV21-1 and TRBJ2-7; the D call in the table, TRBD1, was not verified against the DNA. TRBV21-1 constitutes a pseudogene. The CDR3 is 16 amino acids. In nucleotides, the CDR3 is TGTGCCAGCAGCGCCCGGGACAGGTTAAAATCCTACGAGCAGTACTTC. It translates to CASSARDRLKSYEQYF.

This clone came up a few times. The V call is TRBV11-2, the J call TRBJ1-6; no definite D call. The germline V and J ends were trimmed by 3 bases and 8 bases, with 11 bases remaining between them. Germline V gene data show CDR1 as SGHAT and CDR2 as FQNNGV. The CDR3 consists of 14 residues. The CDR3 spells CASSLGSRDSPLHF. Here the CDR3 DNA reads TGTGCCAGCAGCTTGGGTTCGCGGGATTCACCCCTCCACTTT.